The entry that follows covers one T cell receptor beta chain sequence. Its antigen is still unknown. Vbeta (60) and Jbeta (13) primers were used in the PCR. Data came from immunoSEQ multiplex PCR; TCRdb stores just in-frame clones and leaves some out. The table records about 150,000 clones, around three quarters of them present only once. These data belong to a study of cytomegalovirus exposure and HLA in healthy donors. Study details: Genetic ancestry analysis placed approximately 79% of the roughly 400 donors that were genotyped in the Caucasian-associated cluster.

Study-wide results and limits: Later, TCR association rates were found to vary by HLA locus, highest for DRB1 and lowest for HLA-C. Later analysis identified about 18,000 TCR beta sequences associated with HLA alleles, using a false discovery rate threshold of 0.05.

Sequenced: PBMCs. The sequence was collected from a woman between 40 and 50 years old in good health and CMV-seronegative.

CDR3 residues: CASSRTDTGELFF. The CDR3 bases are TGTGCCAGCAGTAGGACAGACACCGGGGAGCTGTTTTTT. The chain recombines TRBV6-1 with TRBJ2-2; D possibly corresponds to TRBD1 (6 bases). Germline CDR1 is MNHNS and CDR2 is SASEGT. This CDR3 region has 13 residues. V was shortened by 5 bases and J by 3 bases, with 7 bases between the two germline ends.